The 4 T cell receptor beta chains given below trace back to one sample, sequenced in a study of T-cell reconstitution after alpha-beta-depleted transplantation in children. Unique molecular identifiers were built into the TCRbeta library. TCRdb re-called the PCR reads with MiXCR, one entry per CDR3 protein. The sample consists of 610,000 or so distinct CDR3 sequences, 25% to 30% of them appearing once. Material: PBMCs, obtained before TCRalphabeta/CD19-depleted stem cell transplant. These receptors all come from a boy less than two years old with Wiskott-Aldrich syndrome, due to receive a stem cell transplant.

The chain links TRBV10-3 to TRBJ2-2; D gene unclear. Trimming took off 1 base at V and 7 bases at J, with 4 bases between the two ends. This CDR3 region has 12 residues. Germline assignment: CDR1 ENHRY and CDR2 SYGVKD. CDR3 nucleotides: TGTGCCATCAGTGAGTGGTACGGGGAGCTGTTTTTT. Its translation is CAISEWYGELFF.

This clonotype was seen more than once but under ten times. The chain links TRBV28 to TRBJ2-2; the match to TRBD1 covers 7 bases. The germline V gene has CDR1 MDHEN and CDR2 SYDVKM. The V segment lost 7 bases and the J segment 1 base; nucleotides outside the gene matches: 3. There are 14 residues in the CDR3. CDR3 sequence (DNA): TGTGCCAGCACGGACAGGAGGAACACCGGGGAGCTGTTTTTT. Residues: CASTDRRNTGELFF. The variable domain in full, completed from reference TRBV28 and TRBJ2-2, reads DVKVTQSSRYLVKRTGEKVFLECVQDMDHENMFWYRQDPGLGLRLIYFSYDVKMKEKGDIPEGYSVSREKKERFSLILESASTNQTSMYLCASTDRRNTGELFFGEGSRLTVL.

In regard to this clonotype: Being one base from a much bigger clone, this may be a read error. The rearrangement links TRBV5-1 to TRBJ1-1, with D tentatively TRBD1 (6 bases). Per the germline V gene, CDR1 is SGHRS and CDR2 is YFSETQ. This CDR3 is 12 amino acids long. With 3 bases removed from V and 7 bases from J, the gap between germline ends came to 10 bases. CDR3 region: CASSSGTREAFF. In DNA form, the CDR3 reads TGCGCCAGCAGCTCCGGGACACGTGAAGCTTTCTTT.

This clonotype was detected a few times. This chain links TRBV5-1 with TRBJ2-7; the match to TRBD1 covers 8 bases. The trim removed 4 bases at V and 4 bases at J, leaving 13 bases unmatched. Germline V lookup: CDR1 SGHRS, CDR2 YFSETQ. The CDR3 contains 16 residues. The CDR3 sequence: CASSTYHDRGRYEQYF. CDR3 in DNA: TGCGCCAGCAGCACTTACCACGACAGGGGAAGGTACGAGCAGTACTTC.